The T cell receptor (beta chain) described here comes from a study of identical twins. TCRdb re-called the 5' RACE reads through MiXCR, storing one row per CDR3 protein. The sample records about 530,000 distinct CDR3 sequences, around 15% being singletons. The V gene end was trimmed by 4 bases and the J gene end by 2 bases; junction bases not matched to a gene: 11. The CDR3 consists of 17 residues. The germline gives CDR1 MDHEN, CDR2 SYDVKM. The same sample was also used in a study of yellow fever vaccine responses in identical twins.

The chain carries TRBV28 and TRBJ2-1; 7 bases map to TRBD2. The receptor was derived from a woman under 30 in good health. Material for sequencing was CD4+ T cells sorted from blood. The CDR3 nucleotides read TGTGCCAGCAGTTCCCCGGCTAGCGGAAGCCCCTACAATGAGCAGTTCTTC. Translating it yields CASSSPASGSPYNEQFF. The full variable domain, completed using reference TRBV28 and TRBJ2-1, is DVKVTQSSRYLVKRTGEKVFLECVQDMDHENMFWYRQDPGLGLRLIYFSYDVKMKEKGDIPEGYSVSREKKERFSLILESASTNQTSMYLCASSSPASGSPYNEQFFGPGTRLTVL.